The clone carrying this T cell receptor (beta chain) was counted many times. What it binds is unknown. The time point was: newly diagnosed GD, antithyroid drugs for less than 3 months. Construction of the TCR library relied on RNA isolated from PBMCs. Around 9.1 milliliters of peripheral blood were drawn into EDTA tubes. The sample originates from a study of regulatory T cells in long-lasting Graves disease. General study results and limits: Whereas 950 to 1,000 public clonotypes were shared by new patients, persistent patients shared more, at roughly 2,500.

Building the TCR beta libraries relied on iRepertoire HTBI primers, and CDR3 regions underwent Arm-PCR. TCRdb re-analysed the multiplex PCR reads in MiXCR, keeping a single row per CDR3 protein. The data show 200,000 to 300,000 distinct CDR3 sequences, 20% to 25% seen once. Trimming shortened V by 0 bases and J by 4 bases, and 8 bases separated the two germline ends. The CDR3 has 14 amino acids. In germline, CDR1 is SGHRS, CDR2 YFSETQ. The sequencing used peripheral blood mononuclear cells (PBMCs), collected at new diagnosis, from a patient treated with antithyroid drugs. This TCR came from a female donor with Graves disease. This rearrangement joins TRBV5-1 to TRBJ1-5, with unresolved D. The CDR3: CASSLGTGNQPQHF. The CDR3 bases are TGCGCCAGCAGCTTGGGTACGGGGAATCAGCCCCAGCATTTT.